The 16 T cell receptor beta chains in this list originate from one sample, sequenced in a study of OX40 agonist ivuxolimab in advanced cancers. The table came from immunoSEQ multiplex PCR; TCRdb's copy has only in-frame clones and leaves some out. The profile shows tens of thousands of clones, just under 85% of them singletons. The source material was CD4+ or CD8+ T cells sorted from blood, sampled in a trial of the OX40 agonist ivuxolimab. The receptors here all came from an adult with an advanced solid tumor such as melanoma, head and neck, liver or kidney cancer.

The chain uses TRBV5-6 and TRBJ1-2; possible D gene TRBD1, 5 bases. The germline gives CDR1 SGHDT, CDR2 YYEEEE. Trimming shortened V by 4 bases and J by 5 bases, and 12 bases separated the two germline ends. This CDR3 has 13 amino acids. This CDR3 is CASSLGQEYGYTF. CDR3 bases: TGTGCCAGCAGCCTAGGACAAGAGTATGGCTACACCTTC.

This rearrangement joins TRBV28 to TRBJ2-7; TRBD2 agrees at 7 bases. CDR1 MDHEN and CDR2 SYDVKM come from the germline V gene. The V gene end was trimmed by 6 bases and the J gene end by 6 bases; junction bases not matched to a gene: 5. The CDR3 has 12 residues. CDR3 sequence: CASRAGVGEQYF. CDR3 bases: TGTGCCAGCAGGGCGGGAGTGGGCGAGCAGTACTTC.

The genes are TRBV2 and TRBJ1-1, with no clear D. Germline assignment: CDR1 SNHLY and CDR2 FYNNEI. The length of the CDR3 is 15 residues. Trimming shortened V by 10 bases and J by 3 bases, and 21 bases separated the two germline ends. DNA for the CDR3: TGTGCCATGTCCATTCCGGGCCCCCTGGACACTGAAGCTTTCTTT. Its translation: CAMSIPGPLDTEAFF. Variable domain in full (rest from reference TRBV2 and TRBJ1-1): EPEVTQTPSHQVTQMGQEVILRCVPISNHLYFYWYRQILGQKVEFLVSFYNNEISEKSEIFDDQFSVERPDGSNFTLKIRSTKLEDSAMYFCAMSIPGPLDTEAFFGQGTRLTVV.

This rearrangement joins TRBV2 to TRBJ2-5; the D is unclear. The ends were cut back, 1 base at V and 0 bases at J, with 6 bases in the middle. The CDR3 runs to 14 residues. Per the germline V gene, CDR1 is SNHLY and CDR2 is FYNNEI. CDR3 sequence: CASSEVVHQETQYF. CDR3 nucleotide sequence: TGTGCCAGCAGTGAAGTGGTCCACCAAGAGACCCAGTACTTC.

This chain uses TRBV4-2 with TRBJ2-3, with 7 bases aligning to TRBD2. This CDR3 spans 15 amino acids. V gave up 1 base and J gave up 4 bases; unmatched junction bases: 5. Germline CDR1 is LGHNA and CDR2 is YNFKEQ. The CDR3: CASSQAGGGADTQYF. The CDR3 region has the DNA TGTGCCAGCAGCCAAGCGGGGGGAGGGGCAGATACGCAGTATTTT.

This chain links TRBV23-1 with TRBJ2-4, with D hard to call. TRBV23-1 is an ORF, with its function uncertain. The CDR3 has 16 residues. The V end lost 0 bases, the J end lost 0 bases, and 9 bases lay between the germline ends. Here the CDR3 DNA reads TGCGCCAGCAGTCAATCCACGTTCAAAGCCAAAAACATTCAGTACTTC. Residues: CASSQSTFKAKNIQYF.

The V call is TRBV4-3, the J call TRBJ2-2, with D uncertain. The CDR3 is made up of 15 amino acids. Trimming removed 0 bases at V and 7 bases at J, with 12 bases between. Germline V gives CDR1 LGHNA, CDR2 YSLEER. CDR3 amino acids: CASSQEFPDIGELFF. CDR3 nucleotide sequence: TGCGCCAGCAGCCAAGAATTTCCAGACATCGGGGAGCTGTTTTTT.

The V call is TRBV11-3, the J call TRBJ2-1, with no clear D. Trimming shortened V by 1 base and J by 5 bases, and 9 bases separated the two germline ends. Looked up from germline, CDR1 is SGHNT and CDR2 is YENEEA. The CDR3 runs to 14 residues. The DNA for the CDR3 is TGTGCCAGCAGCTTAGTGCGCAGAAACAATGAGCAGTTCTTC. It codes for CASSLVRRNNEQFF.

The V gene is TRBV4-2, the J gene TRBJ1-2; a weak D match, TRBD1 (6 bases). Trimming pared 0 bases from V and 5 bases from J, leaving 13 bases between. This CDR3 region has 15 residues. The germline CDR1 and CDR2 sequences are LGHNA and YNFKEQ. Here the CDR3 DNA reads TGTGCCAGCAGCCAAGACCAGGGGAAGGGATATGGCTACACCTTC. Its translation is CASSQDQGKGYGYTF.

The chain carries TRBV10-3 and TRBJ1-2; D unclear. CDR3 size: 12 residues. V was clipped by 4 bases and J by 1 base, with 4 bases between them. Germline V gene data show CDR1 as ENHRY and CDR2 as SYGVKD. In nucleotides, the CDR3 is TGTGCCATCAGTGGGAGTAACTATGGCTACACCTTC. This encodes CAISGSNYGYTF.

This clone occurred once. J is TRBJ1-1 and V is TRBV18; D perhaps matches TRBD1 (6 bases). This CDR3 contains 15 residues. V lost 3 bases to trimming and J lost 1 base, with 12 bases between them. Per the germline V gene, CDR1 is KGHSH and CDR2 is LQKENI. CDR3 sequence reads: CASSPLDSRNTEAFF. CDR3 coding DNA: TGTGCCAGCTCACCTTTGGACAGCCGGAACACTGAAGCTTTCTTT.

DNA of the CDR3: TGTGCCAGCAGCTGGAAGGGACAGGGGGCGAACGACTTTACCCCCTACGAGCAGTACTTC. Its protein is CASSWKGQGANDFTPYEQYF. The genes are TRBV5-4 and TRBJ2-7; 12 nucleotides line up with TRBD1. The CDR3 runs to 20 residues. With V trimmed by 3 bases and J by 2 bases, 18 bases remained unmatched. Germline loops: CDR1 SGHNT, CDR2 YYREEE (reference sequence).

V gene TRBV6-1 combines with J gene TRBJ2-1, with unresolved D. The germline CDR1 and CDR2 sequences are MNHNS and SASEGT. CDR3 size: 11 residues. The ends were cut back, 5 bases at V and 8 bases at J, with 7 bases in the middle. CDR3: CASSYNHEQFF. CDR3 DNA sequence: TGTGCCAGCAGTTACAATCATGAGCAGTTCTTC.

The V call is TRBV18, the J call TRBJ1-1, with TRBD1 identical over 7 bases. V shed 3 bases and J 12 bases; nucleotides not matched to a gene: 10. Germline V lookup: CDR1 KGHSH, CDR2 LQKENI. CDR3 length equals 13 residues. DNA for the CDR3: TGTGCCAGCTCACCGGCCAGGGGGAGTAGAACTTTCTTT. Protein sequence: CASSPARGSRTFF.

The J gene is TRBJ1-2, the V gene TRBV30; D is unclear. V dropped 4 bases and J dropped 7 bases, with 16 bases sitting between them. Germline assignment: CDR1 GTSNPN and CDR2 SVGIG (reference sequence). The CDR3 has 13 residues. Here the CDR3 reads CAWIGQDLGGYTF. As DNA, the CDR3 is TGTGCCTGGATTGGGCAGGACCTCGGTGGCTACACCTTC.

The CDR3 protein is CASSLAGTRVIRNTEAFF. In nucleotides, the CDR3 is TGTGCCAGCAGCTTAGCCGGGACACGGGTCATCAGGAACACTGAAGCTTTCTTT. The chain has TRBV11-1 and TRBJ1-1, with D possibly matching TRBD1 (6 bases). CDR3 length equals 18 residues. V lost 0 bases to trimming and J lost 1 base, with 18 bases between them. Germline loops: CDR1 SGHAT, CDR2 FQDESV (reference sequence). The full variable domain, its missing parts supplied by reference TRBV11-1 and TRBJ1-1, is EAEVAQSPRYKITEKSQAVAFWCDPISGHATLYWYRQILGQGPELLVQFQDESVVDDSQLPKDRFSAERLKGVDSTLKIQPAELGDSAMYLCASSLAGTRVIRNTEAFFGQGTRLTVV.